This is a list of T cell receptor beta chains from one sample in a study of cytomegalovirus exposure and HLA in healthy donors. Assay: immunoSEQ multiplex PCR; the TCRdb copy retains only in-frame clones and omits some. The top ten clones hold roughly 3% of a sample with under 200,000 clones, about 90% of them seen once. Sequencing used PBMCs. These receptors originate from a woman under 30 in good health and CMV-seropositive. The CDR3 runs from the conserved cysteine through the conserved F or W. Rows may omit the clone size; those that give it use once, few, many or a size class.

-	TRBV7-9	TRBJ2-4	CASSPTDRENIQYF
-	TRBV2	TRBJ2-2	CASKPDKGGGELFF
-	TRBV7-8	TRBJ2-7	CASSASSLDLTRSSYEQYF
-	TRBV5-4	TRBJ2-1	CASSAGTAYNEQFF
-	TRBV7-2	TRBJ2-3	CASSLEASSKRTQYF
-	TRBV28	TRBJ2-2	CASLPGGQGAVAGELFF
-	TRBV7-6	TRBJ2-2	CASSLTGGADTGELFF
once	TRBV2	TRBJ2-1	CASSEARTGSNEQFF
-	TRBV25-1	TRBJ2-7	CASSESTGLATYEQYF
-	TRBV18	TRBJ2-7	CASSPYGTDYEQYF
-	TRBV6-6	TRBJ2-7	CASSQDRGGNEQYF
-	TRBV7-2	TRBJ1-4	CASSYQGTGAEKLFF
-	TRBV6-4	TRBJ2-3	CASSASGGATDTQYF
-	TRBV11-2	TRBJ1-1	CASSPFPTENTEAFF
-	TRBV5-6	TRBJ2-7	CASLRLAVPYEQYF
-	TRBV27	TRBJ1-6	CASSTPGGGSYNSPLHF
-	TRBV4-2	TRBJ1-4	CASSQRDRSNEKLFF
-	TRBV6-1	TRBJ2-7	CASGFESGVSNEQYF
-	TRBV11-2	TRBJ2-2	CASSSLDRGGNTGELFF
-	TRBV5-1	TRBJ2-1	CASSLMASNEQFF
-	TRBV4-1	TRBJ1-1	CASSRGTGVATEAFF
-	TRBV28	TRBJ2-7	CASSLTGYEQYF
few	TRBV30	TRBJ1-2	CAWSIFTGGSGYTF
-	TRBV18	TRBJ1-3	CASSPKDSLSGNTIYF
-	TRBV7-6	TRBJ1-1	CASSLDYGTEAFF
-	TRBV7-8	TRBJ2-7	CASSTGTGGINEQYF
-	TRBV7-9	TRBJ2-1	CASSPPLHNEQFF
-	TRBV9	TRBJ1-2	CASSVGSGQGAYGYTF
-	TRBV7-3	TRBJ2-1	CASSYGLAGGDEQFF
-	TRBV11-2	TRBJ2-7	CASSPLGTSPYEQYF
few	TRBV11-2	TRBJ1-3	CASSEQGRGNTIYF
-	TRBV21-1	TRBJ1-6	CASSKVKSSYNSPLHF
once	TRBV19	TRBJ2-1	CASSIMREDNEQFF
-	TRBV28	TRBJ2-7	CASSLWTSGISYEQYF
-	TRBV27	TRBJ2-1	CASSPSVRYNEQFF
-	TRBV7-9	TRBJ1-4	CASSSALREGGEMEKLFF
-	TRBV6-5	TRBJ2-1	CASSYSGPRGFIEQFF
-	TRBV18	TRBJ1-3	CASSISRGTGNTIYF
-	TRBV6-1	TRBJ1-1	CASSERGQGRTEAFF
-	TRBV6-6	TRBJ2-1	CASSDLTSGGNEQFF
-	TRBV28	TRBJ2-3	CASSPRERPGTDTQYF
-	TRBV6-6	TRBJ2-3	CASSYSLAGGTDTQYF
-	TRBV6-5	TRBJ1-2	CASSPSGSGVYGYTF
-	TRBV19	TRBJ2-1	CASSIRTSPDEQFF
-	TRBV18	TRBJ2-1	CASSLRTSGRGNEQFF
-	TRBV29-1	TRBJ2-3	CSVEGSQGLGHTDTQYF
-	TRBV28	TRBJ2-1	CASSATRGVLDNEQFF
-	TRBV25-1	TRBJ1-2	CASRKQGEGGYTF
-	TRBV7-2	TRBJ2-7	CASSSSGYEQYF
-	TRBV28	TRBJ2-7	CASLDWSSYEQYF
-	TRBV27	TRBJ1-5	CASSLQGRAQPQHF
-	TRBV7-8	TRBJ2-6	CASSFAGTSGSSGANVLTF
-	TRBV11-2	TRBJ2-7	CASSPSPAGVTYEQYF
once	TRBV28	TRBJ2-7	CASSPREDRGSEQYF
-	TRBV7-4	TRBJ2-7	CASSPERGAISYEQYF
once	TRBV14	TRBJ2-3	CASSALAGVTDTQYF
-	TRBV9	TRBJ1-1	CASSDRVGTEAFF
-	TRBV6-1	TRBJ2-2	CASSEALPGLLNTGELFF
-	TRBV6-5	TRBJ2-3	CASSYDWGTDTQYF